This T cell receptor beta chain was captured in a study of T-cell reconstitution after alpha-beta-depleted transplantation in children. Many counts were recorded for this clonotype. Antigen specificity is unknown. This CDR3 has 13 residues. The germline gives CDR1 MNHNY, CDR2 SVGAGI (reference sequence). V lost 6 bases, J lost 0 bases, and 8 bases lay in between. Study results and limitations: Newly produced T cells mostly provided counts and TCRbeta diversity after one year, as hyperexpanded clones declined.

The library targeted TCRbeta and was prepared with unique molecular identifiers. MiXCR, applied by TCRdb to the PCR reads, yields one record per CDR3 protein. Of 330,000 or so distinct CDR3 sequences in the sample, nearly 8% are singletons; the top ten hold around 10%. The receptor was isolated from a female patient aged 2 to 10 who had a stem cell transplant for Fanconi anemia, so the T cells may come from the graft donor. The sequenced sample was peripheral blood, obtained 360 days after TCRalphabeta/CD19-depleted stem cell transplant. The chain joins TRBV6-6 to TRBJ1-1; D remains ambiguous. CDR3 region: CASRWTMNTEAFF. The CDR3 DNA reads TGTGCCAGCAGATGGACGATGAACACTGAAGCTTTCTTT.